The 28 T cell receptor beta chains listed next were all sequenced from one sample in a study of cytomegalovirus exposure and HLA in healthy donors. The PCR employed 60 Vbeta primers together with 13 Jbeta primers. The repertoire was sequenced with immunoSEQ multiplex PCR; TCRdb's copy has only in-frame clones and lacks some. The sample lists over 150,000 clones, roughly 80% occurring once. Specimen: PBMCs. These receptor sequences come from a male donor in good health and CMV-seronegative.

The chain employs TRBV18 and TRBJ2-3, with 9 nucleotides matching TRBD2. V was pared by 2 bases and J by 1 base, with 1 base of the junction left unmatched. The CDR3 loop spans 15 amino acids. Germline lookup yields CDR1 KGHSH and CDR2 LQKENI. The CDR3 DNA sequence: TGTGCCAGCTCACCAGTAGCGGGGGGCACAGATACGCAGTATTTT. Its protein product is CASSPVAGGTDTQYF.

The gene calls are TRBV21-1 and TRBJ2-7; the D call TRBD2 from the table was never checked on the DNA. TRBV21-1 is described as a pseudogene. The CDR3 totals 15 residues. The DNA for the CDR3 is TGTGCCAGCAGCCGAAAAGGAGGAGAAACCTACGAGCAGTACTTC. Protein product: CASSRKGGETYEQYF.

The chain employs TRBV11-1 and TRBJ2-2, with 7 bases lining up with TRBD2. Germline V gene data show CDR1 as SGHAT and CDR2 as FQDESV (reference sequence). This CDR3 has 17 residues. Trimming removed 1 base from V and 0 bases from J; junction bases left unmatched: 5. In DNA form, the CDR3 reads TGTGCCAGCAGCTTAGTTCTAGCGGACCCGAACACCGGGGAGCTGTTTTTT. Protein product: CASSLVLADPNTGELFF.

This rearrangement joins TRBV5-4 to TRBJ2-6; D is perhaps TRBD1 (7 bases). Germline V gene sequence: CDR1 SGHNT, CDR2 YYREEE (reference sequence). Trimming shortened V by 4 bases and J by 1 base, and 18 bases separated the two germline ends. This CDR3 comprises 18 residues. The CDR3 is CASSPKMQGGSGANVLTF. The CDR3 DNA sequence: TGTGCCAGCAGCCCCAAAATGCAGGGGGGATCTGGGGCCAACGTCCTGACTTTC.

The chain carries TRBV7-2 and TRBJ2-7, with TRBD1 matching 8 bases. Losses at the gene ends were 7 bases for V and 2 bases for J; bases not matched to a gene: 7. This CDR3 is 14 amino acids long. Germline assignment: CDR1 SGHTA and CDR2 FQGNSA. The CDR3 bases are TGTGCCAGCAAATCGCCGGGACAGGCCTACGAGCAGTACTTC. Amino acids: CASKSPGQAYEQYF.

The chain uses TRBV9 and TRBJ2-5; 12 nucleotides line up with TRBD2. Trimming cost V 1 base and J 5 bases; bases outside gene matches: 12. The CDR3 sequence is 18 residues long. The germline V gene encodes CDR1 SGDLS and CDR2 YYNGEE. CDR3 protein: CASSVTSGRRGNRETQYF. Here the CDR3 DNA reads TGTGCCAGCAGCGTAACTAGCGGGAGGAGGGGTAACCGGGAGACCCAGTACTTC.

This clone was picked up a small number of times. The chain links TRBV5-4 to TRBJ1-1; D remains unclear. Germline V gene lookup returns CDR1 SGHNT and CDR2 YYREEE (reference sequence). The CDR3 covers 13 residues. V lost 8 bases and J 3 bases, leaving 14 bases between the germline ends. The CDR3 sequence is CASGGGRDTEAFF. The CDR3 DNA sequence: TGTGCCAGTGGCGGAGGGCGAGACACTGAAGCTTTCTTT.

The chain is built from TRBV7-9 and TRBJ2-7, with 12 positions matching TRBD2. After removal of 3 bases from V and 6 bases from J, the junction contained 3 bases not matched to a gene. Germline V gene sequence: CDR1 SEHNR, CDR2 FQNEAQ (reference sequence). This CDR3 has 14 residues. The CDR3, as DNA: TGTGCCAGCAGCTTGACTAGCGGGGGTATCGAGCAGTACTTC. Translating gives CASSLTSGGIEQYF.

The chain has TRBV18 and TRBJ2-1, with D possibly TRBD2 on 6 matching bases. From germline, CDR1 is KGHSH and CDR2 LQKENI. Trimming shortened V by 6 bases and J by 10 bases, and 19 bases separated the two germline ends. CDR3 length: 14 amino acids. The CDR3 here is CASSTGGFEVEQFF. CDR3 bases: TGTGCCAGCTCTACCGGGGGATTCGAGGTCGAGCAGTTCTTC.

The chain couples TRBV7-6 to TRBJ2-5; TRBD1 matches at 10 bases. The CDR3 extends over 16 amino acids. The ends lost 2 bases at V and 4 bases at J; junction bases unmatched: 7. CDR1 SGHVS and CDR2 FNYEAQ come from the germline V gene. The CDR3 DNA is TGTGCCAGCAGCTTAACACGGACAGGGGGGGGAGAGACCCAGTACTTC. It codes for CASSLTRTGGGETQYF.

This clone showed up just a few times. The chain uses TRBV4-1 and TRBJ1-1, with unresolved D. Per germline, CDR1 MGHRA and CDR2 YSYEKL. The CDR3 contains 14 residues. The V and J ends lost 0 bases and 1 base respectively, with 6 bases between them. CDR3 DNA: TGCGCCAGCAGCCAAGACCCGGGGAACACTGAAGCTTTCTTT. Encoded protein: CASSQDPGNTEAFF.

The CDR3 spells CASSIKGVQETQYF. CDR3 bases: TGTGCCAGTAGTATAAAGGGGGTACAAGAGACCCAGTACTTC. V usage is TRBV19 and J usage is TRBJ2-5, with D possibly being TRBD1 (6 bases). The CDR3 totals 14 residues. V gave up 2 bases and J gave up 2 bases, with 9 bases separating them. Germline assignment: CDR1 LNHDA and CDR2 SQIVND (reference sequence).

V is TRBV30 and J is TRBJ2-5; 8 positions agree with TRBD1. This CDR3 region has 13 residues. Germline assignment: CDR1 GTSNPN and CDR2 SVGIG (reference sequence). The V and J ends lost 5 bases and 2 bases, in that order; junction bases with no gene match: 4. As DNA, the CDR3 is TGTGCCTGGGAGGACAGGGCACAAGAGACCCAGTACTTC. Protein sequence: CAWEDRAQETQYF.

The V and J genes are TRBV2 and TRBJ2-3, with TRBD1 matching over 9 bases. V lost 7 bases and J lost 4; bases outside the gene matches: 12. Germline CDR1 and CDR2: SNHLY and FYNNEI. The CDR3 length is 16 residues. CDR3 in amino acids: CASTSRDRVVPDTQYF. The CDR3 nucleotides read TGTGCCAGCACCAGCCGGGACAGGGTGGTCCCAGATACGCAGTATTTT.

The rearrangement joins TRBV28 to TRBJ2-2; D not resolved. The germline CDR1 and CDR2 sequences are MDHEN and SYDVKM. CDR3 size: 15 residues. V was shortened by 4 bases and J by 3 bases, with 12 bases between the two germline ends. CDR3 bases: TGTGCCAGCAGTTCGACATACTGGGACACCGGGGAGCTGTTTTTT. Translation: CASSSTYWDTGELFF.

The V gene is TRBV9, the J gene TRBJ2-3; possibly TRBD2 for D (6 bases). This CDR3 contains 14 residues. In germline, CDR1 is SGDLS, CDR2 YYNGEE. Trimming took off 4 bases at V and 3 bases at J, with 12 bases between the two ends. The CDR3 DNA is TGTGCCAGCAGCTCGGACCGGGGGACAGATACGCAGTATTTT. The encoded protein is CASSSDRGTDTQYF.

CDR3 DNA: TGTGCCAGCAGCTCTTCGACTAGCGGGAGGCACAATGAGCAGTTCTTC. Translating gives CASSSSTSGRHNEQFF. V usage is TRBV7-3 and J usage is TRBJ2-1, with TRBD2 identical over 13 bases. The CDR3 sequence is 16 residues long. Trimming took 4 bases from V and 5 from J; bases not matched to a gene: 5. The V gene's germline CDR1 is SGHTA and CDR2 FQGTGA.

The chain uses TRBV7-6 and TRBJ2-3, with D possibly TRBD1 on 5 matching bases. The CDR3 is made up of 16 amino acids. The germline CDR1 and CDR2 sequences are SGHVS and FNYEAQ. Trimming pared 5 bases from V and 4 bases from J, leaving 19 bases between. CDR3 in amino acids: CASSALASLGADTQYF. The CDR3 DNA is TGTGCCAGCAGCGCCCTGGCCTCGTTAGGGGCAGATACGCAGTATTTT.

Written as DNA, the CDR3 is TGTGCCAGTAGTGAACCGGGACTTTCGATCGATACGCAGTATTTT. Its protein is CASSEPGLSIDTQYF. J is TRBJ2-3 and V is TRBV19; D is possibly TRBD2 (6 bases). There are 15 residues in the CDR3. Deletions cut 5 bases from V and 6 bases from J, with 18 bases between. Germline lookup yields CDR1 LNHDA and CDR2 SQIVND (reference sequence).

The chain couples TRBV7-2 to TRBJ1-5, with 10 bases matching TRBD1. CDR1 SGHTA and CDR2 FQGNSA come from the germline V gene. J was trimmed by 6 bases and V by 6 bases; bases with no gene match: 8. This CDR3 is 15 amino acids long. In DNA form, the CDR3 reads TGTGCCAGCAGTACGTCCGGGACAGGGGTTCAGCCCCAGCATTTT. Translating it yields CASSTSGTGVQPQHF.

The rearrangement joins TRBV6-5 to TRBJ2-5; no definite D call. The J call may be incorrect, as the DNA end agrees better with TRBJ2-7. This CDR3 has 14 amino acids. Germline V gene data show CDR1 as MNHEY and CDR2 as SVGAGI. The CDR3 DNA reads as TGTGCCAGCAGAAACTCCCCACCGCGCTACGAGCAGTACTTC. Translating gives CASRNSPPRYEQYF.

The chain has TRBV7-3 and TRBJ2-2; 7 nucleotides align to TRBD1. J lost 4 bases, V lost 2 bases, and 19 bases had no gene match. This CDR3 spans 20 amino acids. Germline assignment: CDR1 SGHTA and CDR2 FQGTGA. The CDR3 DNA follows: TGTGCCAGCAGCTTAGCTTCAAGCCTTGGGGCAGGGGGTAGCACCGGGGAGCTGTTTTTT. Translating it yields CASSLASSLGAGGSTGELFF.

Here the CDR3 DNA reads TGTGCTAGTGGTTTGGGGACTAGCGGGAGGCCCGTCCAAGAGACCCAGTACTTC. Protein: CASGLGTSGRPVQETQYF. The rearrangement links TRBV12-5 to TRBJ2-5; 14 bases agree with TRBD2. V dropped 1 base and J dropped 1; count of bases not matched to a gene: 5. From germline, CDR1 is LGHNT and CDR2 FRNRAP. This CDR3 spans 18 amino acids.

CDR3 sequence: CASSSQLHVRGPFTEAFF. The CDR3 coding sequence is TGTGCCAGCAGTTCCCAACTCCATGTCAGGGGGCCATTCACTGAAGCTTTCTTT. The rearrangement links TRBV27 to TRBJ1-1; 8 nucleotides line up with TRBD1. Germline CDR1 and CDR2: MNHEY and SMNVEV (reference sequence). This CDR3 region has 18 residues. The J segment lost 4 bases and the V segment lost 4 bases, leaving 17 bases of the junction unmatched.

A single count supports this clone. V usage is TRBV7-9 and J usage is TRBJ1-2; no definite D call. Germline V lookup: CDR1 SEHNR, CDR2 FQNEAQ (reference sequence). This CDR3 has 12 amino acids. V gave up 6 bases and J gave up 4 bases, with 9 bases separating them. CDR3 in DNA: TGTGCCAGCAGTATAGAGTTCTATGGCTACACCTTC. Amino acid sequence: CASSIEFYGYTF.

The chain is built from TRBV7-9 and TRBJ2-7, with TRBD2 identical over 7 bases. Losses at the gene ends were 0 bases for V and 6 bases for J; bases not matched to a gene: 8. This CDR3 contains 15 residues. Germline CDR1 reads SEHNR; CDR2 reads FQNEAQ (reference sequence). The CDR3: CASSLAGGPLTEQYF. The DNA for the CDR3 is TGTGCCAGCAGCTTAGCGGGAGGGCCCTTAACCGAGCAGTACTTC.

CDR3 sequence reads: CASSLESRYSDTQYF. DNA of the CDR3: TGTGCCAGCAGCTTAGAGTCCCGTTACTCAGATACGCAGTATTTT. The gene calls are TRBV7-2 and TRBJ2-3, with D hard to call. V was pared by 1 base and J by 4 bases, with 12 bases between. Germline V gene lookup returns CDR1 SGHTA and CDR2 FQGNSA. The CDR3 runs 15 residues.

CDR3 sequence (DNA): TGTGCCAGCAGTTTATGGGAGCCGGGACAGCAAGCTTTCTTT. Amino acids: CASSLWEPGQQAFF. The chain has TRBV28 and TRBJ1-1, with 7 bases lining up with TRBD1. V trimming: 0 bases; J trimming: 9 bases; junction bases outside the gene matches: 7. Germline V gene lookup returns CDR1 MDHEN and CDR2 SYDVKM. This CDR3 spans 14 amino acids.